The 13 T cell receptor beta chains reported below all come from one sample, sequenced in a study of T-cell memory formation after mild COVID-19. TCRdb reprocessed the 5' RACE reads with MiXCR, giving one entry per CDR3 protein. Of roughly 340,000 distinct CDR3 sequences listed, roughly 19% are singletons. Sequenced: PBMCs or a T cell subset sorted from them (not recorded which). Every receptor here comes from a man between 18 and 35 years old who had mild COVID-19 (a few samples of this study predate the infection). Cell type and time point are not known.

The chain recombines TRBV27 with TRBJ1-6, with D possibly TRBD1 on 6 matching bases. Trimming removed 5 bases at V and 10 bases at J, with 21 bases between. Germline CDR1 reads MNHEY; CDR2 reads SMNVEV (reference sequence). The CDR3 extends over 16 amino acids. The DNA of the CDR3 is TGTGCCAGCAGTACCAAGTACAGGGAGGGTCTCTCACCCCTCCACTTT. Translated: CASSTKYREGLSPLHF.

The V call is TRBV5-1, the J call TRBJ2-1, with 8 nucleotides matching TRBD1. CDR1 is SGHRS and CDR2 is YFSETQ in the germline V gene. The CDR3 spans 15 residues. V lost 9 bases and J lost 0; bases outside the gene matches: 8. CDR3 DNA sequence: TGCGCCACCGGGCAGGGGGCCTCCTCCTACAATGAGCAGTTCTTC. Its translation is CATGQGASSYNEQFF.

A few counts support this clonotype. V and J are TRBV20-1 and TRBJ1-2; possibly TRBD1 for D (5 bases). Germline lookup yields CDR1 DFQATT and CDR2 SNEGSKA (reference sequence). With 6 bases removed from V and 3 bases from J, the gap between germline ends came to 17 bases. The CDR3 covers 14 residues. CDR3 protein: CSARLQTDYYGYTF. DNA for the CDR3: TGCAGTGCGAGACTTCAGACAGATTACTATGGCTACACCTTC.

In its sample, this clonotype was seen many times. The chain carries TRBV12-3 or TRBV12-4 and TRBJ2-2, with D perhaps matching TRBD1 (5 bases). The CDR3 contains 13 residues. Trimming stripped 5 bases from V and 1 base from J, with 5 bases between. CDR3 bases: TGTGCCAGCAGTACAGGGAACACCGGGGAGCTGTTTTTT. Protein: CASSTGNTGELFF.

This clonotype was recorded a few times. This chain joins TRBV20-1 and TRBJ2-1, with D perhaps TRBD1 or TRBD2 (6 bases each). CDR1 and CDR2 (germline): DFQATT, SNEGSKA (reference sequence). Trimming took off 1 base at V and 6 bases at J, with 13 bases between the two ends. This CDR3 region has 14 residues. CDR3 in amino acids: CSARGGGGLNEQFF. CDR3 DNA sequence: TGCAGTGCTAGAGGAGGAGGGGGGCTCAATGAGCAGTTCTTC.

The gene calls are TRBV4-3 and TRBJ2-3, with D maybe TRBD1 (6 bases). V lost 4 bases, J lost 0 bases, and 23 bases lay in between. CDR1 LGHNA and CDR2 YSLEER come from the germline V gene. This CDR3 has 19 residues. DNA of the CDR3: TGCGCCAGCAGCCTCGGACCCGGGACACGATCCACTAGCACAGATACGCAGTATTTT. It yields the protein CASSLGPGTRSTSTDTQYF.

The rearrangement joins TRBV19 to TRBJ2-1; 8 bases line up with TRBD2. Germline V gene data show CDR1 as LNHDA and CDR2 as SQIVND (reference sequence). J gave up 2 bases and V 3 bases, and 3 bases lay outside the gene matches. This CDR3 has 15 amino acids. CDR3 nucleotides: TGTGCCAGTAGTATCCGCGGGGGGACCTACAATGAGCAGTTCTTC. As protein: CASSIRGGTYNEQFF.

This clonotype appeared a few times. The rearrangement uses TRBV7-3 and TRBJ2-1, with D perhaps matching TRBD2 (7 bases). Germline CDR1 and CDR2: SGHTA and FQGTGA. V shed 2 bases and J shed 3 bases, with 11 bases lying between them. The CDR3 runs 15 residues. CDR3 sequence reads: CASSLEGGIYNEQFF. The CDR3, as DNA: TGTGCCAGCAGCTTAGAGGGGGGGATCTACAATGAGCAGTTCTTC.

The chain links TRBV3-1 to TRBJ1-5, with D uncertain. The CDR3 has 14 amino acids. Germline V gives CDR1 LGHDT, CDR2 YNNKEL (reference sequence). V was pared by 6 bases and J by 1 base, with 10 bases between. In DNA, the CDR3 is TGTGCCAGCAGTCAGATGGGCAGCAATCAGCCCCAGCATTTT. Encoded protein: CASSQMGSNQPQHF.

The gene calls are TRBV7-2 and TRBJ2-1; D may be TRBD1 (5 bases). The CDR3 has 15 amino acids. CDR1 is SGHTA, CDR2 FQGNSA, per germline. V shed 7 bases and J shed 4 bases, with 17 bases lying between them. In nucleotides, the CDR3 is TGTGCCAGCACGTTAGTAGGGGCCATATACAATGAGCAGTTCTTC. Residues: CASTLVGAIYNEQFF.

At least ten counts were recorded for this clonotype. The chain links TRBV5-1 to TRBJ1-1; no firm D call. From germline, CDR1 is SGHRS and CDR2 YFSETQ. CDR3 size: 11 residues. V was trimmed by 2 bases and J by 4 bases, leaving 3 bases between them. The CDR3 DNA is TGCGCCAGCAGCTTAGGCACTGAAGCTTTCTTT. Translation gives CASSLGTEAFF.

This clonotype was recorded a few times. The DNA of the CDR3 is TGTGCCAGCAGTCGGAGGGAAACGTATCAAGAGACCCAGTACTTC. It yields the protein CASSRRETYQETQYF. V gene TRBV28 combines with J gene TRBJ2-5; D perhaps matches TRBD2 (6 bases). The CDR3 has 15 amino acids. V dropped 5 bases and J dropped 2 bases, with 15 bases sitting between them. Looked up from germline, CDR1 is MDHEN and CDR2 is SYDVKM.

The chain is built from TRBV5-1 and TRBJ1-1; D unclear. V lost 0 bases to trimming and J lost 4 bases, with 10 bases between them. Germline V gene sequence: CDR1 SGHRS, CDR2 YFSETQ. The CDR3 extends over 14 amino acids. The chain's CDR3 is CASSLEAVVTEAFF. The CDR3 DNA is TGCGCCAGCAGCTTGGAGGCGGTAGTCACTGAAGCTTTCTTT. The variable domain in full, completed from reference TRBV5-1 and TRBJ1-1, reads KAGVTQTPRYLIKTRGQQVTLSCSPISGHRSVSWYQQTPGQGLQFLFEYFSETQRNKGNFPGRFSGRQFSNSRSEMNVSTLELGDSALYLCASSLEAVVTEAFFGQGTRLTVV.